One T cell receptor (beta chain) is described in this entry. Antigen unknown. TCRdb independently ran MiXCR on the reads; one entry per CDR3 protein. The sample has about 830,000 distinct CDR3 sequences; approximately 32% are singletons. These data belong to a study of T cell repertoires in cytomegalovirus infection. Study background: Recently identified HLA-C-restricted CMV epitopes and well-studied HLA-B-restricted CMV epitopes were used by the study. It was the public TCR beta signatures that indicated both CMV infection and matching HLA type. General observations from the study: HLA-C-restricted CMV-specific TCR beta clonotypes prevailed in the ex vivo response.

The length of the CDR3 is 14 residues. Germline V gene lookup returns CDR1 SGDLS and CDR2 YYNGEE. Between the trimmed V and J ends, which lost 0 bases and 4 bases, there was a span of 10 bases. The clonotype originates from a human donor in good health (CMV status not recorded). Some clones in this sample may be carry-over from other donors' samples. The V gene is TRBV9, the J gene TRBJ1-2, with a possible D match to TRBD1 (5 bases). The material was cultured CD8+ T cells from PBMCs, obtained from culture after CMV antigen stimulation. The CDR3 sequence: CASSVAGASYGYTF. CDR3 DNA: TGTGCCAGCAGCGTAGCCGGGGCCAGCTATGGCTACACCTTC.